This T cell receptor (beta chain) was recorded in a study of human T cells and chemical hapten exposure. Study-level background: Diphenylcyclopropenone, dosed weekly to the scalp, was given to patients throughout the roughly 24-week study.

Time point of the sample: patch test 3, about 24 weeks after DPC sensitization. Treatment in this sample: therapeutic diphenylcyclopropenone sensitization with weekly scalp DPC. MiXCR was run by TCRdb on the RACE reads, yielding one entry per CDR3 protein. The sample holds 210,000 or so distinct CDR3 sequences, around a quarter seen once. The sample here was whole blood, taken in connection with sensitization to the hapten diphenylcyclopropenone (DPC). The clonotype originates from a woman aged 35 to 49 with alopecia areata. Some clones in this sample may be carry-over from other donors' samples.

The DNA for the CDR3 is TGCAGGGCTTCACAGGGGAACGAGCAGTACTTC. This encodes CRASQGNEQYF. The chain carries TRBV20-1 and TRBJ2-7; 7 bases fit TRBD1. Germline assignment: CDR1 DFQATT and CDR2 SNEGSKA (reference sequence). This CDR3 contains 11 residues.